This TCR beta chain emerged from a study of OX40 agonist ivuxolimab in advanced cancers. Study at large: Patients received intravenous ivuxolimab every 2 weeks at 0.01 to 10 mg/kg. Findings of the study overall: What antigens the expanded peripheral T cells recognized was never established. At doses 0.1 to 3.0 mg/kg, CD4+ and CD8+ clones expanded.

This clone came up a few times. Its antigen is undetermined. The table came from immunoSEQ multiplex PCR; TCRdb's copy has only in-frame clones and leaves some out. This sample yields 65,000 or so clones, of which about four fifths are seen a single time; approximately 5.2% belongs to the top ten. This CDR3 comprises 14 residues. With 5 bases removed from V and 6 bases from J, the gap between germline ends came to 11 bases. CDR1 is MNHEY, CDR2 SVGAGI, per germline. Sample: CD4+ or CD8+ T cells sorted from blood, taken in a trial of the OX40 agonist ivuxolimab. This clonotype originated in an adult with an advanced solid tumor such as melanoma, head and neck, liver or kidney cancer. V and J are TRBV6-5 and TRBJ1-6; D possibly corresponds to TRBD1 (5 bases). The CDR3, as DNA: TGTGCCAGCAGTACACAGACAGTTAATTCACCCCTCCACTTT. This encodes CASSTQTVNSPLHF.